These T cell receptor beta chains were read from a single sample in a study of HIV-infected patients and healthy controls. Each CDR3 protein is one row after TCRdb ran MiXCR on the 5' RACE reads. The sample has tens of thousands of distinct CDR3 sequences; 15% to 20% are singletons. Material: CD4+ T cells from blood. These receptors came from a human donor in good health. Both conserved end residues are part of each CDR3. Each record gives: V gene, CDR3 protein.

TRBV5-4	CASWSGNEQFF
TRBV7-2	CASSLVVEGIGTQYF
TRBV27	CASSPRSFLAGVDNEQFF
TRBV2	CASSITGGPGELFF
TRBV6-1	CASRVPPQETQYF
TRBV30	CAGGGEAGGTDTQYF
TRBV20-1	CSAIGGANQPQHF
TRBV28	CASSTVDRSRGTQYF
TRBV6-1	CASRRAGGPDTQYF
TRBV27	CASTDTSSSYNEQFF
TRBV5-4	CASSPVTGRTDTQYF
TRBV30	CAWNLGGLGYTF
TRBV6-6	CASSSRTANSPLHF
TRBV19	CASSMSSAATNTIYF
TRBV29-1	CSAGGQHFTGELFF
TRBV6-2/TRBV6-3	CASSYAQNQPQHF
TRBV2	CASSGQGAGQPQHF
TRBV6-1	CASSEGPGGSYNEQFF
TRBV7-3	CASRRASPGVNTEAFF
TRBV11-3	CASSLDPTSGRARHTQYF